This T cell receptor beta chain is from a study of graft-versus-host responses after intestinal transplantation. Whole-study context: Recipients across the board were started on anti-thymocyte globulin induction, then kept on tacrolimus and steroids for approximately three years.

With regard to this clone: Antigen specificity is unknown.

The table came from immunoSEQ multiplex PCR; TCRdb's copy has only in-frame clones and leaves some out. Seen here are tens of thousands of clones, roughly 91% observed once, and the top ten hold approximately 2%. The V and J ends lost 4 bases and 6 bases, in that order; junction bases with no gene match: 14. The CDR3 length is 16 residues. Germline-derived CDR1 and CDR2 are LGHNA and YSLEER. Study conclusions and caveats: Early after transplant, HvG declines were associated with peak levels of circulating GvH clones. Investigators detected GvH clones in recipient marrow, with some emerging earlier in ileum or blood.

The J gene is TRBJ2-7, the V gene TRBV4-3; 8 bases agree with TRBD1. This TCR was recovered from a human donor who received an intestinal transplant. The sample here was unstimulated CD8+ T cells sorted from spleen or lymph node cells, taken before intestinal transplant. The CDR3 loop reads CASSPSGVDRAPEQYF. The CDR3 DNA sequence: TGCGCCAGCAGCCCGAGCGGTGTGGACAGGGCACCCGAGCAGTACTTC.